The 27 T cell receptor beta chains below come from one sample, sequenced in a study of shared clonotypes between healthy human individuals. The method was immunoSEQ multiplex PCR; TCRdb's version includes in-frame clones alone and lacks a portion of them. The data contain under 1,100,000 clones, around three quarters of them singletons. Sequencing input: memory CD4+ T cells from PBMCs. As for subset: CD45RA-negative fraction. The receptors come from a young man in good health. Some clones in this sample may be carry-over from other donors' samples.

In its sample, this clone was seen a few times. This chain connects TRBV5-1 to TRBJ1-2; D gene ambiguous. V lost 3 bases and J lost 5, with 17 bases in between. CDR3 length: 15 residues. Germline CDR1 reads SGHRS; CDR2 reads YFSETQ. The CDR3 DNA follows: TGCGCCAGCAGCTATGGGAACGTTGGGGAGTATGGCTACACCTTC. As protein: CASSYGNVGEYGYTF.

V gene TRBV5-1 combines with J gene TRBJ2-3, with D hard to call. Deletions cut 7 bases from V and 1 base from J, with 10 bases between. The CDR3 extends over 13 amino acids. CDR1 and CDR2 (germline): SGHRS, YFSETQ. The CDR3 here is CASYQVGTDTQYF. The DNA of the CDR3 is TGCGCCAGCTATCAGGTTGGCACAGATACGCAGTATTTT.

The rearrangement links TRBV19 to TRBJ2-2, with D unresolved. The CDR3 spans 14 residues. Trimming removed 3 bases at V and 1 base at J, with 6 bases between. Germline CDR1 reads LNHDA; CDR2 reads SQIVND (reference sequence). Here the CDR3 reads CASSIEWNTGELFF. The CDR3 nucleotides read TGTGCCAGTAGTATTGAGTGGAACACCGGGGAGCTGTTTTTT.

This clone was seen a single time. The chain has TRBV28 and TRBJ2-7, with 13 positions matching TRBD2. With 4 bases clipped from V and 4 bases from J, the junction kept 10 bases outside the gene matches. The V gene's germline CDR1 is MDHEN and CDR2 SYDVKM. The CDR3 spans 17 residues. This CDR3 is CASSSPGLAGRGYEQYF. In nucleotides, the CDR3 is TGTGCCAGCAGTTCTCCGGGACTAGCGGGGAGGGGATACGAGCAGTACTTC.

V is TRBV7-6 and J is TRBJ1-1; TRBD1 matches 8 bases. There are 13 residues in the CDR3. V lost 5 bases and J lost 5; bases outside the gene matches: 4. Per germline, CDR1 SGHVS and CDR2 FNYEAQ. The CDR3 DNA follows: TGTGCCAGCAGCCGGACAGGGAAGACTGAAGCTTTCTTT. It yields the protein CASSRTGKTEAFF.

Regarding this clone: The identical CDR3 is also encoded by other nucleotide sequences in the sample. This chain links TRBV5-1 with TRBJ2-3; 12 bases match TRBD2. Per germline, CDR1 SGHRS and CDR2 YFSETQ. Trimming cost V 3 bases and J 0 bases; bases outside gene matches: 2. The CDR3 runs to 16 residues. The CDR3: CASSSGLAGSTDTQYF. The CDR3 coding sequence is TGCGCCAGCAGCTCCGGACTAGCGGGAAGCACAGATACGCAGTATTTT.

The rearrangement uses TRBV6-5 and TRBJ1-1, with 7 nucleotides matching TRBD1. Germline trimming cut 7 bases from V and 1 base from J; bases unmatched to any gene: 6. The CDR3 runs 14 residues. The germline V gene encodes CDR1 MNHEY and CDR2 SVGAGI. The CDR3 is CASTRQGENTEAFF. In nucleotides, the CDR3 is TGTGCCAGCACCCGACAGGGTGAGAACACTGAAGCTTTCTTT.

CDR3 nucleotides: TGTGCCAGCTCACCACAAGGGCAGGGAGTAGGCACTGAAGCTTTCTTT. Translation gives CASSPQGQGVGTEAFF. V and J are TRBV18 and TRBJ1-1, with a tentative D call TRBD1 (5 bases). The CDR3 length is 16 residues. Deletions cut 1 base from V and 4 bases from J, with 16 bases between. From germline, CDR1 is KGHSH and CDR2 LQKENI.

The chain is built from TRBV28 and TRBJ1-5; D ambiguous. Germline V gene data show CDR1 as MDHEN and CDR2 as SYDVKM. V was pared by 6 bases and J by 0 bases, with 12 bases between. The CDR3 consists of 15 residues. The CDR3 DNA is TGTGCCAGCAGCTTCAAGCTCTATAGCAATCAGCCCCAGCATTTT. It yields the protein CASSFKLYSNQPQHF. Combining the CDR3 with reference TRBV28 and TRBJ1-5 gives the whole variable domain DVKVTQSSRYLVKRTGEKVFLECVQDMDHENMFWYRQDPGLGLRLIYFSYDVKMKEKGDIPEGYSVSREKKERFSLILESASTNQTSMYLCASSFKLYSNQPQHFGDGTRLSIL.

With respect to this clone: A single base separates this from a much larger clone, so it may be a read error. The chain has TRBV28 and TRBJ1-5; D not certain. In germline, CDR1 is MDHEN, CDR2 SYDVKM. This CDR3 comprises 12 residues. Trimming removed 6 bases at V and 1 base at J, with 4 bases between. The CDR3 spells CASSESNQPQHF. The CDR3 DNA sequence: TGTGCCAGCAGCGAAAGCAATCAGCCCCAGCATTTT.

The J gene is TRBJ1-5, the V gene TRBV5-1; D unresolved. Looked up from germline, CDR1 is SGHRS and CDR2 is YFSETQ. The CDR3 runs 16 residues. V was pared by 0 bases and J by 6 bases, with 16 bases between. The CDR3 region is CASSLVKGGEGQPQHF. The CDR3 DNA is TGCGCCAGCAGCTTGGTGAAGGGTGGTGAGGGTCAGCCCCAGCATTTT.

The CDR3 is CASSFRDIKDNEQFF. In DNA, the CDR3 is TGTGCCAGCAGCTTCCGGGACATAAAGGACAATGAGCAGTTCTTC. The chain combines TRBV7-9 with TRBJ2-1; a possible D gene is TRBD1 (6 bases). The CDR3 sequence is 15 residues long. V was pared by 3 bases and J by 5 bases, with 14 bases between. Germline CDR1 SEHNR, CDR2 FQNEAQ (reference sequence).

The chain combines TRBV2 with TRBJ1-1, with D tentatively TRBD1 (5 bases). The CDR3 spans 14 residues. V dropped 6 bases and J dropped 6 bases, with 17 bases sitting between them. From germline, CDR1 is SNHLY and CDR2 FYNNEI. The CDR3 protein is CASRPIGGVPEAFF. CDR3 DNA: TGTGCCAGCAGGCCCATAGGAGGGGTCCCTGAAGCTTTCTTT.

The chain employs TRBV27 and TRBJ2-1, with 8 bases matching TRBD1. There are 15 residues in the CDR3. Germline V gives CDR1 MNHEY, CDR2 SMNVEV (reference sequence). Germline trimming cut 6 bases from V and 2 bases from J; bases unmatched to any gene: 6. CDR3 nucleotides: TGTGCCAGCAGGACCGCGGGACAGGCCTACAATGAGCAGTTCTTC. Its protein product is CASRTAGQAYNEQFF.

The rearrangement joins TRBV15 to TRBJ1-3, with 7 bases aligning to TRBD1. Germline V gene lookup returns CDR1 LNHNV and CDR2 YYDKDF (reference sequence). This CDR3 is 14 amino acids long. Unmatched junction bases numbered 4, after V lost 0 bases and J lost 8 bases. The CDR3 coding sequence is TGTGCCACCAGCAGAGATAGACAGGGCGACACCATATATTTT. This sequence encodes CATSRDRQGDTIYF.

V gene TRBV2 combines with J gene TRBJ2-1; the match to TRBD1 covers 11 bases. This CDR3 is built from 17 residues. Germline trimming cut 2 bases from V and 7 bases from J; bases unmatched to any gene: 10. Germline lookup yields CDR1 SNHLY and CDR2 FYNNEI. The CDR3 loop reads CASSERTGGRGANEQFF. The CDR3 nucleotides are TGTGCCAGCAGTGAACGGACAGGGGGCCGCGGCGCGAATGAGCAGTTCTTC.

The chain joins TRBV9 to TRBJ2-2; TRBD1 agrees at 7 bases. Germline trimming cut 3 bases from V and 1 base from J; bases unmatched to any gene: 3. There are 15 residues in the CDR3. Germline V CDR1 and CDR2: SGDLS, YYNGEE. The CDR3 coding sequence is TGTGCCAGCAGCGCGACAGGGCGGAACACCGGGGAGCTGTTTTTT. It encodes CASSATGRNTGELFF.

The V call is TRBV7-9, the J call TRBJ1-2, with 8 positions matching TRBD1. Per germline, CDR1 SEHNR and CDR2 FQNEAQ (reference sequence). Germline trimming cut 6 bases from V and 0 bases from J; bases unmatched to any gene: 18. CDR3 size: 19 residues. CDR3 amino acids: CASSRASGTGKLANYGYTF. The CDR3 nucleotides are TGTGCCAGCAGTCGAGCGTCCGGGACAGGAAAATTAGCTAACTATGGCTACACCTTC.

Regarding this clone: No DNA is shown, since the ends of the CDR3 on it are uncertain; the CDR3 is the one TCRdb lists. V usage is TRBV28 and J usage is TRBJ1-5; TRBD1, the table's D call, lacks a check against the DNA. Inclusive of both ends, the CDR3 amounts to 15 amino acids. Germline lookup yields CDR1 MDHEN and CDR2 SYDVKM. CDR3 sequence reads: CASSLYFGGGQPQHF.

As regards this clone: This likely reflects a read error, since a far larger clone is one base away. CDR3 amino acids: CVTSRDLIQNTEAFF. CDR3 coding DNA: TGTGTCACCAGCAGAGATCTGATCCAGAACACTGAAGCTTTCTTT. The rearrangement links TRBV15 to TRBJ1-1; D is ambiguous. The CDR3 sequence is 15 residues long. Per germline, CDR1 LNHNV and CDR2 YYDKDF (reference sequence). Together with reference TRBV15 and TRBJ1-1, the CDR3 gives the full variable domain: DAMVIQNPRYQVTQFGKPVTLSCSQTLNHNVMYWYQQKSSQAPKLLFHYYDKDFNNEADTPDNFQSRRPNTSFCFLDIRSPGLGDTAMYLCVTSRDLIQNTEAFFGQGTRLTVV.

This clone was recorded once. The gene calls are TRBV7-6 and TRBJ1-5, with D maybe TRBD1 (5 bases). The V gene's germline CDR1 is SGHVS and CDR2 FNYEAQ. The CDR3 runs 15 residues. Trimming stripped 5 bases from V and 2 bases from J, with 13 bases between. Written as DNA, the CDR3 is TGTGCCAGCAGCGAGGGACTTCGGGGCAATCAGCCCCAGCATTTT. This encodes CASSEGLRGNQPQHF.

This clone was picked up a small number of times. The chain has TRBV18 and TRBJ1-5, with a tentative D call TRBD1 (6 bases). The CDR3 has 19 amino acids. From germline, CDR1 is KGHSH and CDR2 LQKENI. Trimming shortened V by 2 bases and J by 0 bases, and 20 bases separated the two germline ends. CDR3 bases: TGTGCCAGCTCACCAGGGGGCGGGTCTCCCGTTTATAGCAATCAGCCCCAGCATTTT. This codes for CASSPGGGSPVYSNQPQHF.

The CDR3 sequence: CAWSVAGGGYGYTF. CDR3 DNA sequence: TGTGCCTGGAGTGTAGCGGGAGGGGGCTATGGCTACACCTTC. V usage is TRBV30 and J usage is TRBJ1-2; possibly TRBD1 for D (6 bases). This CDR3 is 14 amino acids long. The V end was cut by 0 bases, the J end by 4 bases, with 12 bases between. The germline V gene encodes CDR1 GTSNPN and CDR2 SVGIG (reference sequence).

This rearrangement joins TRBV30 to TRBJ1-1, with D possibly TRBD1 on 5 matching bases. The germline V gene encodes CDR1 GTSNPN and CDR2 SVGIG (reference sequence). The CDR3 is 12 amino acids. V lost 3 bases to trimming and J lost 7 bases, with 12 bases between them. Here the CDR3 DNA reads TGTGCCTGGAGCACCGCAGGGATTGAAGCTTTCTTT. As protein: CAWSTAGIEAFF.

The CDR3 DNA sequence: TGTGCCAGCAGTTCCCTTGACAGTTACACTATGAACACTGAAGCTTTCTTT. This encodes CASSSLDSYTMNTEAFF. This chain joins TRBV27 and TRBJ1-1, with D possibly TRBD1 on 5 matching bases. Trimming stripped 4 bases from V and 0 bases from J, with 18 bases between. This CDR3 comprises 17 residues. Germline V CDR1 and CDR2: MNHEY, SMNVEV (reference sequence).

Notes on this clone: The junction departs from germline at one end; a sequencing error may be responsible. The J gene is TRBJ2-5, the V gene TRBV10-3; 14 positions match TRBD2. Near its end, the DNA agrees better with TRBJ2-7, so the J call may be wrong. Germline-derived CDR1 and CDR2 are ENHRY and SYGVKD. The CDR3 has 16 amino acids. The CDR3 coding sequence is TGTGCCATCAGTGCGGGACTAGCGGGAGTCTCCCACGAGCAGTACTTC. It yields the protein CAISAGLAGVSHEQYF.

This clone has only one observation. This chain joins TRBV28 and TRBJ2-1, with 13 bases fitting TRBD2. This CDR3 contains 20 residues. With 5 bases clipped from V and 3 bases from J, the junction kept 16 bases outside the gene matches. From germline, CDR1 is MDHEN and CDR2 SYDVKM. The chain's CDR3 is CASSPDIGLAGAPVYNEQFF. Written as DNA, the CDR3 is TGTGCCAGCAGTCCGGACATCGGACTAGCGGGAGCACCCGTCTACAATGAGCAGTTCTTC.